A selection of T cell receptor beta chains follows, all from one sample in a study of cytomegalovirus exposure and HLA in healthy donors. Sequencing was performed with immunoSEQ multiplex PCR; in TCRdb, only in-frame clones are kept and a portion is missing. Counted here are 210,000 or so clones, 88% occurring once; the ten biggest clones make up approximately 2.9%. Sequences were obtained from PBMCs. Receptor source: a young woman in good health and CMV-seronegative. CDR3s include the opening cysteine and the closing phenylalanine or tryptophan. The D gene is left open where the match is weak. Only part of the rows carry a size: once, few, many, or a class if the clone is expanded.

V	size	D	J	CDR3	DNA
TRBV7-3	.	TRBD2	TRBJ2-2	CASSQISGTGELFF	TGTGCCAGCAGCCAGATTAGCGGGACCGGGGAGCTGTTTTTT
TRBV12-5	.	TRBD2	TRBJ2-4	CASGLVPPTEGTSGRPKNIQYF	TGTGCTAGTGGTTTGGTACCCCCGACTGAAGGGACTAGCGGGAGACCCAAAAACATTCAGTACTTC
TRBV2	once	TRBD2	TRBJ2-1	CASSRTSGSREQFF	TGTGCCAGCAGTAGGACTAGCGGGAGTCGGGAGCAGTTCTTC
TRBV27	.	.	TRBJ1-2	CASSITNRPFGGYTF	TGTGCCAGCAGTATTACAAACCGTCCCTTCGGGGGCTACACCTTC
TRBV27	.	TRBD2	TRBJ2-5	CASSLGGRGETQYF	TGTGCCAGCAGTTTGGGAGGGAGGGGAGAGACCCAGTACTTC
TRBV5-4	.	.	TRBJ1-2	CASSAPVVGVYGYTF	TGTGCCAGCAGCGCCCCCGTGGTAGGGGTCTATGGCTACACCTTC
TRBV2	.	.	TRBJ1-2	CASSERSYGYTF	TGTGCCAGCAGTGAAAGGAGCTATGGCTACACCTTC
TRBV5-1	once	.	TRBJ1-4	CASSLEARGTNEKLFF	TGCGCCAGCAGCTTGGAGGCCCGAGGAACTAATGAAAAACTGTTTTTT
TRBV6-5	.	TRBD1	TRBJ1-2	CASSQPLDRASGYTF	TGTGCCAGCAGCCAACCCTTGGACAGGGCGAGCGGCTACACCTTC
TRBV19	.	TRBD2	TRBJ2-1	CASSILAGEGNEQFF	TGTGCCAGTAGTATTCTAGCGGGAGAAGGCAATGAGCAGTTCTTC
TRBV7-3	.	TRBD1	TRBJ2-7	CASSGQAPPYEQYF	TGTGCCAGCTCCGGACAGGCCCCCCCCTACGAGCAGTACTTC
TRBV14	once	.	TRBJ1-2	CASSHSRALNYGYTF	TGTGCCAGCAGCCATTCACGAGCCCTAAACTATGGCTACACCTTC
TRBV28	.	.	TRBJ2-3	CASSFFAQASTDTQYF	TGTGCCAGCAGTTTTTTCGCGCAGGCAAGCACAGATACGCAGTATTTT
TRBV19	.	.	TRBJ1-1	CATAEGVASMNTEAFF	TGTGCCACCGCCGAAGGAGTCGCTAGCATGAACACTGAAGCTTTCTTT
TRBV28	.	TRBD2	TRBJ2-4	CASTRDRGTSGVGVGAKNIQYF	TGTGCCAGCACGAGGGACAGGGGGACTAGCGGGGTGGGCGTCGGGGCCAAAAACATTCAGTACTTC
TRBV27	once	TRBD1	TRBJ2-7	CASRQGAITSPYEQYF	TGTGCCAGCAGGCAGGGGGCCATAACAAGTCCCTACGAGCAGTACTTC
TRBV27	.	.	TRBJ2-7	CASSLKPLSLSYEQYF	TGTGCCAGCAGTTTAAAGCCCCTATCCCTTTCCTACGAGCAGTACTTC
TRBV29-1	.	.	TRBJ2-4	CSVGSFLENIQYF	TGCAGCGTTGGTTCATTCTTAGAAAACATTCAGTACTTC
TRBV4-1	.	TRBD1	TRBJ1-4	CASSLTPVTGPSTYEKLFF	TGCGCCAGCAGCTTGACCCCGGTGACAGGGCCTAGTACGTATGAAAAACTGTTTTTT
TRBV6-1	.	.	TRBJ1-5	CASTVSRGAIWSQHF	TGTGCCAGCACAGTGTCGCGGGGGGCTATCTGGTCCCAGCATTTT
TRBV19	.	TRBD1	TRBJ2-7	CASSAGQAYEQYF	TGTGCCAGTAGTGCGGGACAGGCCTACGAGCAGTACTTC
TRBV7-6	.	.	TRBJ1-3	CASSPGGRAAGNTIYF	TGTGCCAGCAGCCCAGGTGGGAGGGCCGCTGGAAACACCATATATTTT
TRBV5-4	.	TRBD1	TRBJ1-2	CASSLGTGGDYGYTF	TGTGCCAGCAGCTTGGGGACAGGGGGGGACTATGGCTACACCTTC
TRBV2	.	TRBD2	TRBJ2-1	CASRELAGGIGNEQFF	TGTGCCAGCAGGGAATTAGCGGGAGGAATAGGCAATGAGCAGTTCTTC
TRBV5-1	.	TRBD1	TRBJ2-7	CASTPRARTGEGAYEQYF	TGCGCCAGCACTCCACGGGCTCGGACAGGGGAGGGGGCCTACGAGCAGTACTTC
TRBV19	.	TRBD1	TRBJ1-5	CASSPGTGYQPQHF	TGTGCCAGTAGCCCCGGGACAGGATATCAGCCCCAGCATTTT
TRBV27	.	.	TRBJ2-7	CASSSVANYEQYF	TGTGCCAGCAGTTCGGTAGCGAACTACGAGCAGTACTTC
TRBV28	.	.	TRBJ2-7	CASSLQGTYEQYF	TGTGCCAGCAGTTTACAGGGAACCTACGAGCAGTACTTC
TRBV28	.	TRBD2	TRBJ2-5	CASKASGVQETQYF	TGTGCCAGCAAGGCTAGCGGAGTCCAAGAGACCCAGTACTTC
TRBV10-3	.	.	TRBJ2-7	CAIRTDTYEQYF	TGTGCCATCAGGACTGATACCTACGAGCAGTACTTC
TRBV7-3	.	TRBD1	TRBJ2-7	CASSLTGTGYYEQYF	TGTGCCAGCAGCTTAACTGGGACAGGGTACTACGAGCAGTACTTC
TRBV28	.	.	TRBJ1-5	CASSLAARISNQPQHF	TGTGCCAGCAGTTTAGCAGCTAGGATTAGCAATCAGCCCCAGCATTTT
TRBV30	.	TRBD1	TRBJ1-2	CAWNRGAYGYTF	TGTGCCTGGAACAGGGGGGCCTATGGCTACACCTTC
TRBV4-1	.	TRBD1	TRBJ1-1	CASSQGWTGGTEAFF	TGCGCCAGCAGCCAAGGGTGGACAGGGGGCACTGAAGCTTTCTTT
TRBV27	once	.	TRBJ2-7	CASSFGRGGYEQYF	TGTGCCAGCAGCTTTGGGCGGGGAGGCTACGAGCAGTACTTC
TRBV30	once	.	TRBJ1-1	CAWSLNVNTEAFF	TGTGCCTGGAGTCTTAATGTGAACACTGAAGCTTTCTTT
TRBV10-3	.	TRBD1	TRBJ1-1	CAISESGQMNTEAFF	TGTGCCATCAGTGAGTCGGGACAGATGAACACTGAAGCTTTCTTT
TRBV29-1	.	.	TRBJ2-7	CSVSSRYPYEQYF	TGCAGCGTTTCCTCCAGGTATCCCTACGAGCAGTACTTC
TRBV19	.	.	TRBJ1-5	CASSTASGSNQPQHF	TGTGCCAGTAGTACGGCTTCGGGAAGCAATCAGCCCCAGCATTTT
TRBV28	.	.	TRBJ1-2	CASSSAERGYTF	TGTGCCAGCAGTTCGGCGGAGAGGGGCTACACCTTC
TRBV7-6	.	.	TRBJ2-1	CASRPAAGNEQFF	TGTGCCAGCAGACCAGCTGCAGGAAATGAGCAGTTCTTC
TRBV4-1	few	TRBD2	TRBJ2-5	CASSQVLGTSGRAETQYF	TGCGCCAGCAGCCAAGTACTTGGGACTAGCGGGAGAGCAGAGACCCAGTACTTC
TRBV9	.	TRBD2	TRBJ2-5	CASSVGGLAGWETQYF	TGTGCCAGCAGCGTAGGCGGACTAGCGGGCTGGGAGACCCAGTACTTC
TRBV28	.	TRBD1	TRBJ2-2	CATKGTGIPGELFF	TGTGCCACGAAAGGGACAGGGATCCCCGGGGAGCTGTTTTTT
TRBV19	.	.	TRBJ1-5	CASSRRGQENYQPQHF	TGTGCCAGTAGTCGGAGGGGTCAAGAGAATTATCAGCCCCAGCATTTT
TRBV7-9	.	TRBD1	TRBJ1-2	CASSSPGQARTSYTF	TGTGCCAGCAGCTCCCCGGGACAGGCTCGGACTAGCTACACCTTC
TRBV28	once	TRBD2	TRBJ2-7	CASSLYPTSGSVYEQYF	TGTGCCAGCAGTTTATACCCGACTAGCGGGAGTGTCTACGAGCAGTACTTC
TRBV9	.	.	TRBJ2-6	CASSDSQRLGANVLTF	TGTGCCAGCAGCGATAGTCAGCGGCTCGGGGCCAACGTCCTGACTTTC
TRBV19	.	TRBD2	TRBJ2-1	CASRAGASGYNEQFF	TGTGCCAGTAGGGCAGGAGCTAGCGGGTACAATGAGCAGTTCTTC
TRBV7-2	.	.	TRBJ2-2	CASSFGAATGELFF	TGTGCCAGCAGCTTTGGGGCTGCCACCGGGGAGCTGTTTTTT
TRBV20-1	.	TRBD2	TRBJ2-1	CSAIKRDPQFF	TGCAGTGCTATAAAGCGGGACCCGCAGTTCTTC
TRBV6-5	.	.	TRBJ1-1	CASSYSDIMNTEAFF	TGTGCCAGCAGTTACTCGGACATCATGAACACTGAAGCTTTCTTT